This TCR beta chain was documented in a study of tumor-infiltrating lymphocytes in primary liver carcinoma (dated by TCRdb to about 2017). Regarding the complete study: Hepatocellular carcinoma (four) or combined HCC and intrahepatic cholangiocarcinoma (one) was present in the five patients, who were three men and two women aged 30 to 69 years. The tumors of the five patients were staged as T1-T3 N0M0, with maximum diameters ranging from roughly 4.2 to 10 cm. Samples yielded roughly 3.5 to 8 million productive TCRbeta reads; read depth did not differ significantly between tissue types. For each liver tumor, the study sampled five regions along with adjacent normal tissue and blood, and applied TCRbeta repertoire sequencing, expression microarrays and whole-exome sequencing. A total of roughly 35 specimens from 5 patients, comprising approximately 25 tumor regions, 5 adjacent noncancerous liver tissues and 5 peripheral blood samples, were covered by TCRbeta repertoire sequencing. High reproducibility was observed for the technical replicate repertoires, with mean shared-clone rates about 0.89 and correlation coefficients above 0.95. General conclusions and limits of the study: The top 250 clones accounted for a significantly greater share of the repertoire in tumors than in blood (p = 0.039). Because sequencing covered only the TCR beta chain and unpaired alpha chains were not captured, true repertoire diversity is likely underestimated. Consistent with antigen-driven expansion, pairs of tumor regions showed higher repertoire overlap (mean roughly 35%) than either tumor-adjacent pairs (about 17%) or tumor-blood pairs (approximately 15%). Bulk unsorted samples precluded comparing CD4+ and CD8+ T cell repertoires. Only 4 or 5 patients were included in the study, and the authors note that the findings should be validated in a larger study.

Including cysteine and phenylalanine, the CDR3 has 14 amino acids. The read is trimmed to its CDR3 DNA, 42 bases read in frame from base 1. V loses 6 bases, J loses 7 bases, and the germline ends lie 18 bases apart. From a lookup of the germline V gene, CDR1 and CDR2 are ENHRY and SYGVKD. A remark on this clonotype: The antigen it binds to is not known. Per-nucleotide qualities are absent, and no much larger clonotype sits a single base away.

Total RNA and DNA were co-extracted from about 19-30 mg of bulk tissue with the AllPrep DNA/RNA mini kit, without cell sorting. Between late 2015 and March 2016, a handful of patients in China with histopathologically diagnosed primary liver carcinoma had surgical resection. Chronic HBV infection was present in the patients, and the patients were treatment-naive at sampling. Pieces of fresh tumor and adjacent tissue were cut in half, with one half kept in RNAlater at -80 degrees C and the other half sent for histology. A constant-region primer and ProtoScript II reverse transcriptase were used to reverse-transcribe TCRbeta-specific cDNA from 500 ng total RNA. The TCRbeta libraries were prepared through three rounds of nested multiplex PCR following a slightly modified ARM-PCR procedure. Each of the first two PCR rounds ran for around 10 cycles using multiplex TRBV1-TRBV30 forward primers together with a Cbeta reverse primer. Sample barcodes and Illumina adapters were added in a final 25-cycle PCR using Deep VentR polymerase. Before sequencing, amplicons of 200-500 bp were purified from gel using a QIAquick gel extraction kit. An Illumina HiSeq 2500 was used to sequence the TCRbeta amplicons, generating 250-bp paired-end reads. On the study's bioinformatics: Quality trimming of reads was performed with Trimmomatic v0.33, and paired reads were merged with FLASH v1.2.11 so that full CDR3 sequences could be recovered. V, D and J germline segments were assigned to the rearranged TCRbeta sequences by MiGEC v1.2.1b. Clonotype statistics and Shannon-Wiener diversity indices were computed with VDJtools v1.0.0. To reduce sampling bias, subsequent analyses other than the diversity analysis used only the 250 most abundant clonotypes in each sample. The public reads were reanalyzed by TCRdb: fastp trimming at Q25, MiXCR alignment, in-frame beta chains only. One record per CDR3 amino acid sequence lists the most common genes and DNA. TCRdb's processing, not the authors', yielded these V and J calls. The table for this sample lists 40,000 or so distinct CDR3 sequences; roughly 77% of them were counted only once. Approximately 37% of the sample is held by the ten biggest clonotypes.

The sequencing input was tumor-adjacent normal liver tissue. The receptor comes from a man in his forties with primary liver carcinoma and hepatitis B virus infection. Here the chain combines TRBV10-3 and TRBJ1-2; the D gene is unclear. This receptor carries the CDR3 CAISVSTCKAGYTF. The bases are TGTGCCATCAGCGTGTCGACGTGTAAGGCTGGCTACACCTTC.